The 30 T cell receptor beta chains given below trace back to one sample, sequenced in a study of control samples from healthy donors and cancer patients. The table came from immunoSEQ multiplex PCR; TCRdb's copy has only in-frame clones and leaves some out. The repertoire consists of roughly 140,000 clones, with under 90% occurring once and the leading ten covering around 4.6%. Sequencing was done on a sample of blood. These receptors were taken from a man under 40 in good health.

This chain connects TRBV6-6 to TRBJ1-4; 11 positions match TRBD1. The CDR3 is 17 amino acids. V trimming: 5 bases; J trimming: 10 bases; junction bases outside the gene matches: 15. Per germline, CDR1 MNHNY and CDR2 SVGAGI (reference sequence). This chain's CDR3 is CASSPDRGTGGNVKLFF. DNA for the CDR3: TGTGCCAGCAGTCCGGACCGCGGGACAGGGGGTAACGTAAAACTGTTTTTT.

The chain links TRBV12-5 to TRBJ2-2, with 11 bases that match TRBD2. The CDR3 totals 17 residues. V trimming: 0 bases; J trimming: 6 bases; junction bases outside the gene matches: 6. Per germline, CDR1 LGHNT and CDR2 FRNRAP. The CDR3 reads CASGLVSTSGTPGELFF. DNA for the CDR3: TGTGCTAGTGGTTTGGTTTCGACTAGCGGGACCCCCGGGGAGCTGTTTTTT.

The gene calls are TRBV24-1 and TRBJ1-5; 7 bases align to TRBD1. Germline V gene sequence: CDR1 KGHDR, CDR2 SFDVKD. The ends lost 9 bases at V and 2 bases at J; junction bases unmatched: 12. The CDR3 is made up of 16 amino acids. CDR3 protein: CATQGASDRGNQPQHF. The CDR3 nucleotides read TGTGCCACCCAGGGCGCTTCCGACAGGGGCAATCAGCCCCAGCATTTT.

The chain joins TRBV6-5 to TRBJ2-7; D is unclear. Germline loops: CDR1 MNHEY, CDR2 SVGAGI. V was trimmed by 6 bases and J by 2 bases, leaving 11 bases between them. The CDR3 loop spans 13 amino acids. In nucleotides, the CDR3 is TGTGCCAGCAGCTATGGAGTTGCCTACGAGCAGTACTTC. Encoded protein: CASSYGVAYEQYF.

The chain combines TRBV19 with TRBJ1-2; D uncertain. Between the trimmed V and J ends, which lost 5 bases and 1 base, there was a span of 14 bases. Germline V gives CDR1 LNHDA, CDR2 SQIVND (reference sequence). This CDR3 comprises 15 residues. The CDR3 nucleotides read TGTGCCAGTAGTCCTTCCTATGCGGGTAACTATGGCTACACCTTC. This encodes CASSPSYAGNYGYTF.

CDR3 coding DNA: TGTGCCAGTAGTTTCGCTAGCGCCGGGGAGCTGTTTTTT. Its translation is CASSFASAGELFF. V usage is TRBV19 and J usage is TRBJ2-2; TRBD2 is a possible D gene (6 bases). Germline-derived CDR1 and CDR2 are LNHDA and SQIVND (reference sequence). Deletions cut 5 bases from V and 6 bases from J, with 10 bases between. CDR3 length: 13 residues.

This CDR3 is CASSLYRGTYNEQFF. The CDR3 bases are TGTGCCAGCAGTTTGTACAGGGGGACCTACAATGAGCAGTTCTTC. The chain has TRBV6-2 or TRBV6-3 and TRBJ2-1, with TRBD1 matching over 8 bases. This CDR3 has 15 residues. From germline, CDR1 is MNHEY and CDR2 SVGEGT. With 4 bases clipped from V and 2 bases from J, the junction kept 4 bases outside the gene matches.

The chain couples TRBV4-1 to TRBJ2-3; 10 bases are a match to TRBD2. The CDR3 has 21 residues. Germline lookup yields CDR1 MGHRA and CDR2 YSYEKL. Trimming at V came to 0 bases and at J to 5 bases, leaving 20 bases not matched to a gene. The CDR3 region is CASSQDVTASGRASRRDTQYF. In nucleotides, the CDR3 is TGCGCCAGCAGCCAAGATGTGACTGCGAGCGGGAGGGCCAGTAGGAGAGATACGCAGTATTTT.

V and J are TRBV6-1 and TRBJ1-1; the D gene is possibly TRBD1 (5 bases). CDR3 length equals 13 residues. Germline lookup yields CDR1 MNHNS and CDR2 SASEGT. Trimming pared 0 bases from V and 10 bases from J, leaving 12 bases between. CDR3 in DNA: TGTGCCAGCAGTGAAGCGCCGGGGGGGTTAGCTTTCTTT. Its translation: CASSEAPGGLAFF.

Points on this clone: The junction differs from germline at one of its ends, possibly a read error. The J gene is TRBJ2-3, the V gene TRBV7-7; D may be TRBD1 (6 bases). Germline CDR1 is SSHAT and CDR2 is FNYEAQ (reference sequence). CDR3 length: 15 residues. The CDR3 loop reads CASSLGGYRTDTQYF. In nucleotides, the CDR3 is TGTGCTAGCAGCTTAGGGGGTTACCGTACAGATACGCAGTATTTT. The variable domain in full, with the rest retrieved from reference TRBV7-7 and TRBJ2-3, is GAGVSQSPRYKVTKRGQDVTLRCDPISSHATLYWYQQALGQGPEFLTYFNYEAQPDKSGLPSDRFSAERPEGSISTLTIQRTEQRDSAMYRCASSLGGYRTDTQYFGPGTRLTVL.

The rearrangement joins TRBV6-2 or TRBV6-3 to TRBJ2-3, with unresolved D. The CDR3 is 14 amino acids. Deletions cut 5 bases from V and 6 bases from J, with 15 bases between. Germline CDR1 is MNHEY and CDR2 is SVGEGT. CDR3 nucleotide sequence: TGTGCCAGCAGTAAGACCGGGCCTACGGATACGCAGTATTTT. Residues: CASSKTGPTDTQYF.

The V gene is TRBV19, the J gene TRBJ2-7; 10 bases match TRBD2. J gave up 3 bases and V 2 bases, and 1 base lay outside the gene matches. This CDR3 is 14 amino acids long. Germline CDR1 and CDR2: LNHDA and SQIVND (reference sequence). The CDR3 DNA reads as TGTGCCAGTAGTATAACTAGCGGGGTCTACGAGCAGTACTTC. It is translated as CASSITSGVYEQYF. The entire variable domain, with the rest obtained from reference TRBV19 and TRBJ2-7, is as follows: DGGITQSPKYLFRKEGQNVTLSCEQNLNHDAMYWYRQDPGQGLRLIYYSQIVNDFQKGDIAEGYSVSREKKESFPLTVTSAQKNPTAFYLCASSITSGVYEQYFGPGTRLTVT.

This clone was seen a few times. The CDR3 loop is CAWSVLAGTFGEQFF. Here the CDR3 DNA reads TGTGCCTGGAGTGTATTAGCGGGAACCTTCGGGGAGCAGTTCTTC. This chain joins TRBV30 and TRBJ2-1, with 8 bases matching TRBD2. This CDR3 comprises 15 residues. The germline V gene has CDR1 GTSNPN and CDR2 SVGIG (reference sequence). V lost 0 bases and J lost 10; bases outside the gene matches: 11.

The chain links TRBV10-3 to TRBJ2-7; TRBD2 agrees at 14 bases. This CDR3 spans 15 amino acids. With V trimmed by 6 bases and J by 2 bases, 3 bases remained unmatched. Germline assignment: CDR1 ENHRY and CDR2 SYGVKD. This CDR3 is CAIRGLAGDPYEQYF. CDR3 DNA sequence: TGTGCCATCAGGGGACTAGCGGGAGATCCCTACGAGCAGTACTTC.

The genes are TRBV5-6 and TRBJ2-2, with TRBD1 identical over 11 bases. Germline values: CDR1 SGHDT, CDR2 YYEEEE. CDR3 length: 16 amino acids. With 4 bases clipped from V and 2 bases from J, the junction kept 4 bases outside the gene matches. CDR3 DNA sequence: TGTGCCAGCAGCACCGGACAGGGGGCCAACACCGGGGAGCTGTTTTTT. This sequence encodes CASSTGQGANTGELFF.

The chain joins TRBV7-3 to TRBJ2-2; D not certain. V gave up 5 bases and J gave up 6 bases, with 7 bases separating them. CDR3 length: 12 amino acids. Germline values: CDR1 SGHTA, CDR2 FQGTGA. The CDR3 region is CASSPGAGELFF. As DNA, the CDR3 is TGTGCCAGCAGCCCAGGCGCCGGGGAGCTGTTTTTT. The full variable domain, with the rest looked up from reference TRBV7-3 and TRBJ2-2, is GAGVSQTPSNKVTEKGKYVELRCDPISGHTALYWYRQSLGQGPEFLIYFQGTGAADDSGLPNDRFFAVRPEGSVSTLKIQRTERGDSAVYLCASSPGAGELFFGEGSRLTVL.

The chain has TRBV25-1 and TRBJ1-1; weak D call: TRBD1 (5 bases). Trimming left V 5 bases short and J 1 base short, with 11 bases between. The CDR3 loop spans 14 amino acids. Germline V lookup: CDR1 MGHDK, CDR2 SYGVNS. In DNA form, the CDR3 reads TGTGCCAGCAGTTCTTCCGGGGGGAACACTGAAGCTTTCTTT. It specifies CASSSSGGNTEAFF.

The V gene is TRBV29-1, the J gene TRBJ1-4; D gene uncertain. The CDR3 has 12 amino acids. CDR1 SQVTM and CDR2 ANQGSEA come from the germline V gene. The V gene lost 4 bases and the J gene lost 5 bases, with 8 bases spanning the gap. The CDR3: CSVVLGNEKLFF. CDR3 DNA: TGCAGCGTTGTATTAGGAAATGAAAAACTGTTTTTT.

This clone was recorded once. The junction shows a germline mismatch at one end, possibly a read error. The CDR3: CASSVGTSVHF. In nucleotides, the CDR3 is TGTGCCAGCAGCGTGGGTACTAGTGTGCACTTC. This chain uses TRBV7-2 with TRBJ2-5; TRBD2 might be the D (5 bases). This CDR3 is 11 amino acids long. Germline-derived CDR1 and CDR2 are SGHTA and FQGNSA.

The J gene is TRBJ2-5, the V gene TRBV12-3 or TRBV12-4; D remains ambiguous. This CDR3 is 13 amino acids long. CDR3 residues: CAEGREDQETQYF. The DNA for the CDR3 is TGTGCAGAAGGACGAGAAGATCAAGAGACCCAGTACTTC.

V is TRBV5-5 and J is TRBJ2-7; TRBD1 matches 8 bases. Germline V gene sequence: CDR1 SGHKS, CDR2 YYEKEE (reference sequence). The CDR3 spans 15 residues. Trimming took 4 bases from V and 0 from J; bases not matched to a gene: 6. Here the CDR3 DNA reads TGTGCCAGCAGCCCGGGACAGGCGAGCTCCTACGAGCAGTACTTC. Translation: CASSPGQASSYEQYF.

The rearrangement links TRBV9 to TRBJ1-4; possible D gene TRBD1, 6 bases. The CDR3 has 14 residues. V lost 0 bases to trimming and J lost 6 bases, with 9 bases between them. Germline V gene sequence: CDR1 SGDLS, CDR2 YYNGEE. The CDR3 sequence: CASSVGGRDEKLFF. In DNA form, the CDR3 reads TGTGCCAGCAGCGTAGGGGGGCGAGATGAAAAACTGTTTTTT. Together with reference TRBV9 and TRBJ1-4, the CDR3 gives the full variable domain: DSGVTQTPKHLITATGQRVTLRCSPRSGDLSVYWYQQSLDQGLQFLIQYYNGEERAKGNILERFSAQQFPDLHSELNLSSLELGDSALYFCASSVGGRDEKLFFGSGTQLSVL.

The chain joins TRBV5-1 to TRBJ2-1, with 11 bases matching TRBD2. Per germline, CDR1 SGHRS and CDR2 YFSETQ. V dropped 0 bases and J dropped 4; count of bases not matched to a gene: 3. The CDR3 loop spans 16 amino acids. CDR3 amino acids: CASSLGSGRGYNEQFF. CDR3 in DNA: TGCGCCAGCAGCTTGGGTAGCGGGAGGGGTTACAATGAGCAGTTCTTC.

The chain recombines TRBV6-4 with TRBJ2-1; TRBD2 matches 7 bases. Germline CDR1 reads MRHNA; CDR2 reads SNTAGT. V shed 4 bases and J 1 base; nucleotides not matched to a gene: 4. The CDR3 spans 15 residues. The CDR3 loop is CASSVGGGSYNEQFF. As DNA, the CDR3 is TGTGCCAGCAGTGTCGGGGGAGGGTCCTACAATGAGCAGTTCTTC.

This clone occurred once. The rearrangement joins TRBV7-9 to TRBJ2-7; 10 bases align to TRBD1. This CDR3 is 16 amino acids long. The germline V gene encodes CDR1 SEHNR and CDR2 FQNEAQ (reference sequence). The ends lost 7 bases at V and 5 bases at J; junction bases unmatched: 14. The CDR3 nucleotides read TGTGCCAGCACCACTAACCAGGGACAGGGGAGCGACGAGCAGTACTTC. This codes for CASTTNQGQGSDEQYF.

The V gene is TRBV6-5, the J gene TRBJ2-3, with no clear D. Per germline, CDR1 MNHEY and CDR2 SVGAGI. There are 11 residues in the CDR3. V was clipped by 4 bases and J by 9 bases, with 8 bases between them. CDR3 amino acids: CASSSGDTQYF. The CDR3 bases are TGTGCCAGCAGTTCAGGCGACACGCAGTATTTT.

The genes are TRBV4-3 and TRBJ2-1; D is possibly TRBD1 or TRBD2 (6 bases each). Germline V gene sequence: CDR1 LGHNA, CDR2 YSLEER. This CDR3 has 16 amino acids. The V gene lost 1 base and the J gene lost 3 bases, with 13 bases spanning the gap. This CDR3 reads CASSQAVGGSYNEQFF. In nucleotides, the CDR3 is TGCGCCAGCAGCCAAGCAGTAGGGGGGAGCTACAATGAGCAGTTCTTC.

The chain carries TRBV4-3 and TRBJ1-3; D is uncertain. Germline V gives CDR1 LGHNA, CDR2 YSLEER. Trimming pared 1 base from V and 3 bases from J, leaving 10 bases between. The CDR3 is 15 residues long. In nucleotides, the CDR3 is TGCGCCAGCAGCCAAGTATCCGGGGATGGAAACACCATATATTTT. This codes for CASSQVSGDGNTIYF.

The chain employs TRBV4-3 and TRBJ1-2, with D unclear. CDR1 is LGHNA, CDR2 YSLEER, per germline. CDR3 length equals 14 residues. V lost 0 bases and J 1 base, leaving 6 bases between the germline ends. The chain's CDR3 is CASSQENSNYGYTF. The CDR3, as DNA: TGCGCCAGCAGCCAAGAGAACAGTAACTATGGCTACACCTTC.

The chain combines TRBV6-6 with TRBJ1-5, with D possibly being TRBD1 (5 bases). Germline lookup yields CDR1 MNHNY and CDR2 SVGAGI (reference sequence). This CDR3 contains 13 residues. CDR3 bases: TGTGCTACGGGGCTCAGTAGCAATCAGCCCCAGCATTTT. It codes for CATGLSSNQPQHF.